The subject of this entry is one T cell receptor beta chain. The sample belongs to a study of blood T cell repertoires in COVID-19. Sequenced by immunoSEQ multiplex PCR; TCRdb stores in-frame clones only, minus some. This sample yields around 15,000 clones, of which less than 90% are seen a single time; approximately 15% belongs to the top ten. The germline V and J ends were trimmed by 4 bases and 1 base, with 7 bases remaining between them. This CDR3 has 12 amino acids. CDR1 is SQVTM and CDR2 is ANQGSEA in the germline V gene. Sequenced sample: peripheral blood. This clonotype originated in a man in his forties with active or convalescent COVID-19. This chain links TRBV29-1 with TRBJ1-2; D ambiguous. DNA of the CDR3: TGCAGCGTTGGGGAGGGTAACTATGGCTACACCTTC. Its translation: CSVGEGNYGYTF.